This is a list of T cell receptor beta chains from one sample in a study of tumor and adjacent non-tumor tissue in lung cancer. TCRdb re-called the multiplex PCR reads through MiXCR, storing one row per CDR3 protein. Of roughly 75,000 distinct CDR3 sequences in the sample, roughly 80% were seen once. The specimen was distant non-tumor lung tissue. The source of these receptors is a man aged 55 to 69 with non-small cell lung cancer. Each CDR3 is given with its conserved first and last residue. D genes are given only for firm matches. Size is omitted from some rows. Given values are once, few, many or a class for expanded clones.

>TRBJ1-5|-|TRBV11-2|14|-
TGTGCCAGCAGCTTAGCAGGGGTCAATCAGCCCCAGCATTTT
CASSLAGVNQPQHF
>TRBJ2-1|-|TRBV11-2|16|-
TGTGCCAGCAGCGTCGGGGACGTGGTTGATCACAGTGAGCAGTTCTTC
CASSVGDVVDHSEQFF
>TRBJ2-7|-|TRBV6-1|18|TRBD2
TGTGCCAGCACCATAGAGGGAATCGGGACTAGCGCAGTCTACGAGCAGTACTTC
CASTIEGIGTSAVYEQYF
>TRBJ2-7|-|TRBV6-5|15|-
TGTGTCAGCGGCAATGGGGGAGTTACTCGCTGCGAGCAGTACTTC
CVSGNGGVTRCEQYF
>TRBJ1-1|-|TRBV11-3|14|-
TGTGCCAGCAGCTCGGACGGACGGCTGACTGAAAATTTCTTT
CASSSDGRLTENFF
>TRBJ2-1|-|TRBV20-1|17|TRBD2
TGCAGTGCTAAGACGGTTATTAGCGGGGGGGCCGTAAATGAGCAATTCTTC
CSAKTVISGGAVNEQFF
>TRBJ1-1|once|TRBV5-4|14|TRBD1
TGTCCCTGCAACGCTACAGGGGTGCGTGCTGAAGCTTTCTTT
CPCNATGVRAEAFF
>TRBJ1-1|-|TRBV5-1|15|-
TGCGCCAGCAGCTTGACTAGTTCTCGACAGACAGAAGCTTTCTTT
CASSLTSSRQTEAFF
>TRBJ2-5|-|TRBV11-2|16|TRBD2
TGTGCCAGCAGGTCCACAATGGGAGGGCCAAAGGAGACACAGTACTTC
CASRSTMGGPKETQYF
>TRBJ1-1|-|TRBV11-2|13|-
TGTGCCAGCAGCTTCCTGGGTTACACTGAGGCTTTCTTT
CASSFLGYTEAFF
>TRBJ1-5|-|TRBV19|14|-
TGTGCCAGTAGTATAGGTGAGGGGGGACAGCCCCAGCATTTT
CASSIGEGGQPQHF
>TRBJ2-4|-|TRBV7-2|15|-
TGTGCCAGCAGCAGCCATATAGGCGCCAAAAACATTCAGTACTTC
CASSSHIGAKNIQYF
>TRBJ1-1|-|TRBV6-2/TRBV6-3|14|-
TGTGCCAGCAGTACGGGTGGGCGATGGAATAAAGCTTTCTTT
CASSTGGRWNKAFF
>TRBJ1-1|-|TRBV4-1|17|-
TGCGCCAGCAGCCAACCGACAGGCGTGCCAAGGAACACTGAAGCTTTCTTC
CASSQPTGVPRNTEAFF
>TRBJ2-3|-|TRBV11-3|13|-
TGTGCCACCAGCTTTCGGGGGGCAGTTACGCAGTATTTT
CATSFRGAVTQYF
>TRBJ2-2|-|TRBV20-1|19|TRBD2
TGCAGTGTTTATCACCCCGGGTCTAGCGGGAGGGCCGTGTCTGGGGAGCTGTTTTTT
CSVYHPGSSGRAVSGELFF
>TRBJ2-7|-|TRBV4-3|16|TRBD1
TGCGCCAGCAGCCAAACCGGAGGGACAGGGGCCTATGAGCAGTACTTC
CASSQTGGTGAYEQYF
>TRBJ1-5|-|TRBV5-1|15|TRBD1
TGCGCCAGCAGCTTGGATGGACAGGATATGCAGCCCCAGCATTTT
CASSLDGQDMQPQHF
>TRBJ1-4|-|TRBV29-1|13|-
TGCAGGGTTGGGGCCGGCAAGAATGAAAAACTGATTTTT
CRVGAGKNEKLIF
>TRBJ2-3|-|TRBV20-1|16|-
TGCAGTGCTGCCAGACCCACCGGGCTTCGTACAGATACGCAGTATTTT
CSAARPTGLRTDTQYF
>TRBJ2-1|-|TRBV20-1|15|-
TGCAGTGCTAGACCCGGGTGGATTAGCGCGGGTGAGCAGTTCTTC
CSARPGWISAGEQFF
>TRBJ2-1|many|TRBV4-2|16|TRBD2
TGTGCCAGCAGCCAAGAGCTAGCGGGAGTGAAATTTGAGCAGTTCTTC
CASSQELAGVKFEQFF
>TRBJ2-1|-|TRBV5-8|16|-
TGTGCCAGCAGCTTGGAAGGTGGGGCGGTTCACAATGAGCAGTTCTTC
CASSLEGGAVHNEQFF
>TRBJ2-3|-|TRBV4-2|16|-
TGTGCCAGCAGCAAAAAGGCTTCCATTATCACAGATACGCAGTATTTT
CASSKKASIITDTQYF
>TRBJ1-4|-|TRBV7-8|15|-
TGTGCCAGCAGCCCCCCCGGGGCAAGGGCAGAAAAACTGTTTTTT
CASSPPGARAEKLFF
>TRBJ2-7|-|TRBV5-4|15|-
TGTGCCAGCAGCATGTCCCTGGGAATGGTAGGCGAGCAGTACTTC
CASSMSLGMVGEQYF
>TRBJ2-2|-|TRBV6-1|17|TRBD1
TGCGCCAGCACCCCAAAGGGGGCTCCTCTTTCTAGCAGGGAGCTGTTTTTT
CASTPKGAPLSSRELFF
>TRBJ2-5|few|TRBV11-2|13|-
TGTGCTAGCAACTCTACGGGGGACGAGACCCAGTACTTC
CASNSTGDETQYF
>TRBJ2-5|-|TRBV6-1|17|TRBD2
TGTGCCAGCAGTTCACGACTAGCGGGGGCCTCCCAAGAGACCCATTACTTC
CASSSRLAGASQETHYF
>TRBJ2-1|-|TRBV5-4|15|-
TGTGCCAGCAGCTTGGGGGGTAGAGGTGGGATTGAGCAGTTCTTC
CASSLGGRGGIEQFF